This T cell receptor (beta chain) came from a study of T cell repertoires in cytomegalovirus infection. Each CDR3 protein is one row after TCRdb ran MiXCR on the reads. The table includes about 300,000 distinct CDR3 sequences, about a tenth detected once. CDR1 SQVTM and CDR2 ANQGSEA come from the germline V gene. The CDR3 spans 12 residues. The ends were cut back, 3 bases at V and 7 bases at J, with 10 bases in the middle. The sequence was obtained from a human donor in good health (CMV status not recorded). Some clones in this sample may be carry-over from other donors' samples. Input material: PBMCs. The chain couples TRBV29-1 to TRBJ2-1; tentatively, D is TRBD2 (6 bases). The DNA for the CDR3 is TGCAGCGTTGACGTACGGGGGAATGAGCAGTTCTTC. The encoded protein is CSVDVRGNEQFF.